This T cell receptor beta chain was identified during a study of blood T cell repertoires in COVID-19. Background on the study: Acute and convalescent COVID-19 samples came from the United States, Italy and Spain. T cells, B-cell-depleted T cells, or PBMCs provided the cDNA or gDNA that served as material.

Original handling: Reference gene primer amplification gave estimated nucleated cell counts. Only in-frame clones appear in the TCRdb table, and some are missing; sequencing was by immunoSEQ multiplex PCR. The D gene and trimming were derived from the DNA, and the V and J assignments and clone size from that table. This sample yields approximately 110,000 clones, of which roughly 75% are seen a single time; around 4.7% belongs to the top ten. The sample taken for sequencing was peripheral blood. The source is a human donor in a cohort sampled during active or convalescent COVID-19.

CDR3 in DNA: TGTGCCAGCAGCCTGACTAGCGGGGGGTATTCGGGGGAGCTGTTTTTT. This encodes CASSLTSGGYSGELFF. J is TRBJ2-2 and V is TRBV7-2; 13 positions match TRBD2. The CDR3 sequence is 16 residues long. Germline CDR1 reads SGHTA; CDR2 reads FQGNSA. V lost 5 bases to trimming and J lost 8 bases; unmatched junction nucleotides: 8.